What follows is one T cell receptor beta chain and its context. This clonotype was observed many times. Its antigen is currently not known. The record has no base qualities; no much larger clone is one base away. The study was a case-control design nested within a healthcare worker cohort in London, UK, with weekly nasopharyngeal swab PCR tests and blood sampling. Healthcare workers were recruited during the week of the UK lockdown, between 23 and 31 March 2020, and followed weekly for up to roughly 15 weeks. The CDR3 numbers 15 residues from cysteine through phenylalanine. Left in the record is the CDR3 DNA by itself, 45 bases read in frame from the first base. The trim is 4 bases for V and 0 bases for J, with a gap of 12 bases between the germline ends. This sample was included in a study of early T cells in non-severe SARS-CoV-2 infection (dated by TCRdb to the early 2020s). Background for the entire study: TCR sequencing used bulk RNA from unsorted whole blood, so alpha and beta chains could not be paired. What the work shows at the level of the full study, not this receptor alone: VDJdb matching was skewed toward anti-spike CD8 responses and likely underestimated virus-specific expansions, missing private and CD4 specificities.

Library preparation employed 5' RACE. Sequencer: NextSeq 500. Unique molecular identifiers were attached to individual cDNA molecules in the TCR library protocol so that sequencing error and PCR bias could be corrected. Both TCR alpha and beta chains were sequenced, and tight co-correlation was observed between alpha and beta sequence abundances in each sample. The published analysis was carried out like this. V gene, J gene and CDR3 annotation of TCR sequences was performed with Decombinator V4. TCRs were defined as expanded if a significant change between any two time points was detected under a Poisson model with p below 0.0001. TCR abundances were normalised to the total number of TCRs sequenced per sample and expressed as counts per million. TRAV1-2 paired with TRAJ12, TRAJ20 or TRAJ33 defined MAIT TCRs, while TRAV10 paired with TRAJ18 defined iNKT TCRs. VDJdb, accessed 1 November 2021, was searched for CMV, EBV and SARS-CoV-2 annotated TCRs, with TCRs annotated for multiple antigens excluded. TCRdb cleaned the public reads at Q25 with fastp, built clones with MiXCR and kept in-frame beta chains. For every CDR3 protein sequence, its rows merge into one entry that carries the most common genes and DNA. In this record, the V and J calls reflect TCRdb's handling and not the investigators' own analysis. A total of roughly 33,000 distinct CDR3 sequences appear in this sample, around 4.6% of them only once. In total, the top ten clones hold 13% to 15% of the sample.

Input material: whole blood. The clonotype originates from an adult who was a healthcare worker with PCR-confirmed SARS-CoV-2 infection or an uninfected control (not recorded which). The rearranged segments are TRBV12-3 or TRBV12-4 and TRBJ1-1; no D gene is confidently identified. The CDR3 protein sequence reads: CASSSQAALNTEAFF. The nucleotides read TGTGCCAGCAGTTCCCAAGCGGCCCTGAACACTGAAGCTTTCTTT.